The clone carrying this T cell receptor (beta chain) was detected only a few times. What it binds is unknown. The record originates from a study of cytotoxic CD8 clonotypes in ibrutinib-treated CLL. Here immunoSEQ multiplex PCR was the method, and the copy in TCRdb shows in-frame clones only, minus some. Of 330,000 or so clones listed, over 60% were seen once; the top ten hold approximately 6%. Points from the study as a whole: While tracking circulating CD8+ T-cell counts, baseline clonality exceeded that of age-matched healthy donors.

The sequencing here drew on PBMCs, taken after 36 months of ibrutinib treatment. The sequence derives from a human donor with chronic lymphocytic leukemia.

CDR3 protein: CASSLALLAAYNEQFF. The CDR3 nucleotides are TGCGCCAGCAGCTTGGCACTACTAGCGGCATACAATGAGCAGTTCTTC. V gene TRBV5-1 combines with J gene TRBJ2-1; 8 positions agree with TRBD2. The germline V gene has CDR1 SGHRS and CDR2 YFSETQ. CDR3 length: 16 residues. The ends lost 0 bases at V and 4 bases at J; junction bases unmatched: 6. The variable domain in full, completed from reference TRBV5-1 and TRBJ2-1, reads KAGVTQTPRYLIKTRGQQVTLSCSPISGHRSVSWYQQTPGQGLQFLFEYFSETQRNKGNFPGRFSGRQFSNSRSEMNVSTLELGDSALYLCASSLALLAAYNEQFFGPGTRLTVL.